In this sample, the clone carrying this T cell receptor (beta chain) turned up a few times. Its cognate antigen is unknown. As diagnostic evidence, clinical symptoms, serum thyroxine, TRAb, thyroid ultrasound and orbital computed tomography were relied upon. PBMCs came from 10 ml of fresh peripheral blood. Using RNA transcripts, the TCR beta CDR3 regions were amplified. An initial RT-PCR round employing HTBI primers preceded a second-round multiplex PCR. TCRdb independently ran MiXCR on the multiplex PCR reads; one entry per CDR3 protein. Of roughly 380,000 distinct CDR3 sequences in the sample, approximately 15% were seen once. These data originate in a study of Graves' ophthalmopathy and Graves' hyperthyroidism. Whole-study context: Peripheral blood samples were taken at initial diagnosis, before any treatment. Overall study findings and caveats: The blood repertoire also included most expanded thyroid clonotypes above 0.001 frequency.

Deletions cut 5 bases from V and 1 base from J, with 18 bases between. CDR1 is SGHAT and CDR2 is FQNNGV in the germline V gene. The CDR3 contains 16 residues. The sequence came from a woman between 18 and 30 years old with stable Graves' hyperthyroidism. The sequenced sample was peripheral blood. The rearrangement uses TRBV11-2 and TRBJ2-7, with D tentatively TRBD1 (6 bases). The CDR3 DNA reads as TGTGCCAGCAGCCCTCTGGCAGGGACAAAATCCTACGAGCAGTACTTC. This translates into CASSPLAGTKSYEQYF.